This TCR beta chain was recorded in a study of cytomegalovirus exposure and HLA in healthy donors. The PCR employed 60 Vbeta primers together with 13 Jbeta primers. The data were produced by immunoSEQ multiplex PCR, yet TCRdb's version contains in-frame clones alone and is incomplete. Here the sample spans some 140,000 clones, roughly 80% being singletons. Germline CDR1 is SGHTA and CDR2 is FQGNSA. With 1 base removed from V and 7 bases from J, the gap between germline ends came to 14 bases. This CDR3 is 16 amino acids long. The sample comprised PBMCs. The sequence was collected from a woman in her 50s in good health and CMV-seropositive. V gene TRBV7-2 combines with J gene TRBJ1-6, with a possible D match to TRBD1 (5 bases). Here the CDR3 DNA reads TGTGCCAGCAGCTTAGAGTCGTCCAGGGTCAATTCACCCCTCCACTTT. The encoded protein is CASSLESSRVNSPLHF.